This T cell receptor beta chain was identified in a study of T cell changes during pregnancy in multiple sclerosis. This table comes from immunoSEQ multiplex PCR, and its TCRdb copy is limited to in-frame clones, with some not included. The sample has some 87,000 clones, nearly 95% seen once. The CDR3 covers 15 residues. V lost 6 bases to trimming and J lost 4 bases, with 18 bases between them. From germline, CDR1 is MDHEN and CDR2 SYDVKM. This rearrangement joins TRBV28 to TRBJ2-5; tentative D call: TRBD2 (6 bases). The specimen was peripheral blood, collected in the second trimester of pregnancy. This TCR derives from a female donor with multiple sclerosis, enrolled in a pregnancy study. The CDR3 is CASSQALVGGETQYF. The CDR3 bases are TGTGCCAGCAGCCAAGCTCTGGTGGGGGGAGAGACCCAGTACTTC.